This T cell receptor beta chain was identified in a study of early T cells in non-severe SARS-CoV-2 infection. As for the study in general: Chains were unpaired, as sequencing was done on bulk RNA from unsorted whole blood. General study points: Matches to VDJdb favored anti-spike CD8 responses and missed private and CD4 specificities.

Notes on this clonotype: Antigen: not known.

Germline CDR1 and CDR2: MNHEY and SVGEGT. V lost 2 bases and J lost 5; bases outside the gene matches: 4. This CDR3 comprises 15 residues. cDNA molecules, individually, were tagged with unique molecular identifiers. TCRdb reprocessed the 5' RACE reads with MiXCR, giving one entry per CDR3 protein. The table lists about 61,000 distinct CDR3 sequences, about a tenth of them singletons. This sequence joins TRBV6-2 or TRBV6-3 and TRBJ2-1, with 9 bases identical to TRBD2. This TCR was sampled from an adult who was a healthcare worker with PCR-confirmed SARS-CoV-2 infection or an uninfected control (not recorded which). The sample consisted of whole blood. The CDR3 DNA follows: TGTGCCAGCAGTTACCTAGCGGGGAAGAACAATGAGCAGTTCTTC. Translating gives CASSYLAGKNNEQFF.